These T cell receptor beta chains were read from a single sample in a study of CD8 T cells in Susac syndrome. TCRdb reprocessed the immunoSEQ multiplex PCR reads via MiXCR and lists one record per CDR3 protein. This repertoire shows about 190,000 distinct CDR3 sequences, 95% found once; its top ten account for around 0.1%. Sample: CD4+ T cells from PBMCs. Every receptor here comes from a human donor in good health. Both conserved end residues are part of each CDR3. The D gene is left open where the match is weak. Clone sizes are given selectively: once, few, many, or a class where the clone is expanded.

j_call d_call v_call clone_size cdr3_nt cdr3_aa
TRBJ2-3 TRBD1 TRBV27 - TGTGCCAGCAGTTTACCCCCGGGCAGGGGGCATTCAGATACGCAGTATTTT CASSLPPGRGHSDTQYF
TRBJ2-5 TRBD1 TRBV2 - TGTGCCAGCAGCAACAGGGGGCGGGATGAGACCCAGTACTTC CASSNRGRDETQYF
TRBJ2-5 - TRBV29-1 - TGCAGCGTTGCGTCCAGGGGAGCCCAAGAGACCCAGTACTTC CSVASRGAQETQYF
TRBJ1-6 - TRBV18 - TGTGCCAGCTCACCACGGGGCCCTTCACCCCTCCACTTT CASSPRGPSPLHF
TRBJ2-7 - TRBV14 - TGTGCCAGCAGCCAAGTACAGGGTGCGAGCGAGCAGTACTTC CASSQVQGASEQYF
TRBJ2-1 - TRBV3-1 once TGTGCCAGCAGCCATTCAGACACACGCGAGCAGTTCTTC CASSHSDTREQFF
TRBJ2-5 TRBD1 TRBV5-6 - TGTGCCAGCAGGAGGGGACAGCAAGAGACCCAGTACTTC CASRRGQQETQYF
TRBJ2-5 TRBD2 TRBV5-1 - TGCGCCAGCAGCTTAGACCCAGCGGGGGAGACCCAGTACTTC CASSLDPAGETQYF
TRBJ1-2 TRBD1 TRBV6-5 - TGTGCCAGCAGTTACCAGGAACAGGGGTCCCCCCGAGCTAACTATGGCTACACCTTC CASSYQEQGSPRANYGYTF
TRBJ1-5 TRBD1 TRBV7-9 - TGTGCCAGCAGCTCCGGGCCAGACAGGGGGTATCAGCCCCAGCATTTT CASSSGPDRGYQPQHF
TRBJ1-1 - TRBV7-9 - TGTGCCAGCCTCTTGGGCAGGAACACTGAAGCTTTCTTT CASLLGRNTEAFF
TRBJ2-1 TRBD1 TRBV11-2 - TGTGCCAGCAGCTTAGGGGCAGGGGGCGAATACAGTGAGCAGTTCTTC CASSLGAGGEYSEQFF